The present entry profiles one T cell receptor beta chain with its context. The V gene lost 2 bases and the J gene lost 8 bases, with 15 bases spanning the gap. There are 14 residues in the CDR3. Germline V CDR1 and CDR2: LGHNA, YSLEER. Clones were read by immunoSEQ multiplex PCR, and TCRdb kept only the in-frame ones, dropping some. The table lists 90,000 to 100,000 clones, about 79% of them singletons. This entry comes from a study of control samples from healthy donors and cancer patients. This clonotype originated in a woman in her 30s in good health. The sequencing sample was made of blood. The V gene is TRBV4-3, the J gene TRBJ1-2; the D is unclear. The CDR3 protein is CASSQKSDTGGYTF. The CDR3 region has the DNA TGCGCCAGCAGCCAAAAATCGGATACGGGAGGCTACACCTTC.